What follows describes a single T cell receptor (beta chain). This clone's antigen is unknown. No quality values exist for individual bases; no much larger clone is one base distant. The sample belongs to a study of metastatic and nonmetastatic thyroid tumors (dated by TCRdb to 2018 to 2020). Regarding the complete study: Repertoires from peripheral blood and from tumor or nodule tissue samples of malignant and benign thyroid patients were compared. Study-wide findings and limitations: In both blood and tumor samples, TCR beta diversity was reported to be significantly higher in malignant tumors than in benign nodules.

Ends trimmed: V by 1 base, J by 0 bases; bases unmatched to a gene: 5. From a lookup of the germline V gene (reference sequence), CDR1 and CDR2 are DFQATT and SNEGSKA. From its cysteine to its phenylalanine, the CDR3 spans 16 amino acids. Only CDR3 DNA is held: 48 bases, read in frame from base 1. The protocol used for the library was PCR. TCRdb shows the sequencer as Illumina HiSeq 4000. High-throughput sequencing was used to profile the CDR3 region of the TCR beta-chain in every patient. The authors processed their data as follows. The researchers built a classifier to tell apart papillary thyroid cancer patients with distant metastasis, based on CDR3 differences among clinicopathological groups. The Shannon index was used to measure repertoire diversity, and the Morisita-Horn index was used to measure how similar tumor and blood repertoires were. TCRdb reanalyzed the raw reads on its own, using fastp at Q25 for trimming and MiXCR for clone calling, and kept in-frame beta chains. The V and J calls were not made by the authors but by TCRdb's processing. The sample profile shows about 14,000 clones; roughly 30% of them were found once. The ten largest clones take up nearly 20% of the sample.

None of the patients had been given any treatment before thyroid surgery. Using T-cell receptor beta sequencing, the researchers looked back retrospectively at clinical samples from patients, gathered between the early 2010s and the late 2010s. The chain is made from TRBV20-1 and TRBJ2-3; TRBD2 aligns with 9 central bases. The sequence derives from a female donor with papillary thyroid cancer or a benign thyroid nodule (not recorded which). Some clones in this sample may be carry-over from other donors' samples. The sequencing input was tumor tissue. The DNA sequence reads TGCAGTGCTAGAGGCGGGAGGGCCGCTAGCACAGATACGCAGTATTTT. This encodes CSARGGRAASTDTQYF.